These 14 T cell receptor delta chains originate from one sample sequenced in a study of gamma-delta chains in newborns, infants, children. TCRdb reanalysed the reads via CATT. The data hold over 4,500 delta-chain clones, with under 5% observed a single time. Sequencing was carried out using blood. The receptors derive from a child who was a newborn, infant or young child, either healthy, febrile or measles-vaccinated (not recorded which).

By sample fraction, this clone is large. This specimen includes other DNA sequences encoding the same CDR3. The chain recombines TRDV2 with TRDJ3, with 9 bases matching TRDD3. The germline gives CDR1 GEAIGNYY, CDR2 EKD. This CDR3 comprises 19 residues. V shed 0 bases, J shed 0 bases, and the junction held 5 bases outside the gene matches. The CDR3 protein is CACDTGDTRSSWDTRQMFF. DNA for the CDR3: TGTGCCTGTGACACCGGGGATACGAGGAGCTCCTGGGACACCCGACAGATGTTTTTC.

Regarding this clone: This could be a read error, since a much larger clone is one nucleotide away. Within the sample, other DNA sequences also encode this same CDR3. V and J are TRDV1 and TRDJ1, with TRDD3 matching over 10 bases. CDR3 length equals 17 residues. The trim removed 6 bases at V and 2 bases at J, leaving 12 bases unmatched. CDR1 and CDR2 from the germline V gene are TSWWSYY and QGS. In DNA, the CDR3 is TGTGCTCTTGGTGAAAGAAGAGGGGGATACGCGACCGATAAACTCATCTTT. Its protein product is CALGERRGGYATDKLIF.

This clone was seen a handful of times. V and J are TRDV1 and TRDJ2; 8 nucleotides agree with TRDD3. The CDR3 consists of 19 residues. Trimming removed 1 base from V and 0 bases from J; junction bases left unmatched: 10. The germline V gene has CDR1 TSWWSYY and CDR2 QGS. The CDR3 DNA reads TGTGCTCTTGGGGAACACCCTACTGGGGGCCTAGCTTTGACAGCACAACTCTTCTTT. Its translation is CALGEHPTGGLALTAQLFF.

This clone was detected only a few times. A far larger clone is only one base removed, so a read error is likely. J is TRDJ2 and V is TRDV2, with TRDD3 matching 11 bases. The junction had 4 bases not matched to a gene; V was cut back by 3 bases and J by 8 bases. The CDR3 has 14 amino acids. The germline V gene encodes CDR1 GEAIGNYY and CDR2 EKD. The CDR3 reads CACDWGIRCAQLFF. The CDR3, as DNA: TGTGCCTGTGACTGGGGGATACGGTGCGCACAACTCTTCTTT.

Points on this clone: A single base separates this from a much larger clone, so it may be a read error. The sample contains more than one DNA sequence encoding this CDR3. CDR3 DNA: TGTGCCTGTGACACCGTACAAGGGGGAGCTTTGACCGCACAACTCTTCTTT. Protein sequence: CACDTVQGGALTAQLFF. The rearrangement joins TRDV2 to TRDJ2; maybe TRDD3 (6 bases). The CDR3 has 17 amino acids. Germline CDR1 and CDR2: GEAIGNYY and EKD.

As for this clone: This may come from a read error, since a much larger clone is one base off. The chain combines TRDV1 with TRDJ1; 9 nucleotides line up with TRDD2. CDR3 size: 18 residues. CDR1 is TSWWSYY and CDR2 is QGS in the germline V gene. CDR3 nucleotides: TGTGCTCTTGGGGTCCTAAGGCCTTCCTACGGAATGGTGGATAAACCCATCTTT. Translation: CALGVLRPSYGMVDKPIF.

This clone turned up a few times. A far more abundant clone sits one base away, making this likely a read error. The sample has other DNA sequences that encode this CDR3 too. V gene TRDV2 combines with J gene TRDJ3, with TRDD3 identical over 11 bases. Germline CDR1 is GEAIGNYY and CDR2 is EKD. The CDR3 totals 18 residues. V lost 4 bases and J lost 0; bases outside the gene matches: 4. The DNA of the CDR3 is TGTGCCTGTGATGTACTGGGGGATAGCTCCTGGGACACCCGACAGATGTTTTTC. Translation: CACDVLGDSSWDTRQMFF.

Comment on this clone: TCRdb attributes to this sequence the protein of a much larger clone, which differs from the DNA translation at residue 6; a read error is likely, and the protein displayed is translated from the DNA. This chain joins TRDV2 and TRDJ2; 11 bases are shared with TRDD3. The CDR3 spans 16 residues. The germline V gene has CDR1 GEAIGNYY and CDR2 EKD. With 3 bases clipped from V and 4 bases from J, the junction kept 6 bases outside the gene matches. CDR3 DNA sequence: TGTGCCTGTGACGTAATGGGGGATACGCGGACAGCACAACTCTTCTTT. Residues: CACDVMGDTRTAQLFF.

Comment on this clone: A read error likely explains why the TCRdb protein, taken from a much larger clone, differs from this DNA's translation at residue 7; the protein shown is translated from the DNA. The chain combines TRDV1 with TRDJ1; TRDD3 is a possible D gene (6 bases). Germline CDR1 TSWWSYY, CDR2 QGS. V lost 2 bases and J 5 bases, leaving 21 bases between the germline ends. The CDR3 has 17 amino acids. CDR3 DNA: TGTGCTCTTGGGGAAATCACCCTACCTGGGGAAGGGGATAAACTCATCTTT. It is translated as CALGEITLPGEGDKLIF.

Relative to its sample, this clone is medium-sized (0.01 to 0.1%). In the same sample, other DNA sequences code for this CDR3. V is TRDV1 and J is TRDJ1, with a weak D call TRDD2 (5 bases). The CDR3 has 17 amino acids. Germline CDR1 reads TSWWSYY; CDR2 reads QGS. Trimming removed 2 bases from V and 0 bases from J, with 16 bases in between. The CDR3, as DNA: TGTGCTCTTGGGGAAGGGGCTTCCGGAAGGTACACCGATAAACTCATCTTT. Protein: CALGEGASGRYTDKLIF.

By its share, this clone is large (0.1 to 1%). V gene TRDV2 combines with J gene TRDJ3, with TRDD3 matching over 9 bases. Germline trimming cut 0 bases from V and 2 bases from J; bases unmatched to any gene: 4. The CDR3 contains 18 residues. Germline-derived CDR1 and CDR2 are GEAIGNYY and EKD. The CDR3 sequence is CACDTGGYRTWDTRQMFF. The CDR3, as DNA: TGTGCCTGTGACACCGGGGGATACCGGACCTGGGACACCCGACAGATGTTTTTC.

Concerning this clone itself: This DNA's translation differs at residue 5 from TCRdb's protein, which comes from a much larger clone; a read error is likely, and the protein shown is translated from the DNA. The chain couples TRAV29/DV5 to TRDJ1, with D hard to call. Germline V gene sequence: CDR1 NSMFDY, CDR2 ISSIKDK. The CDR3 is 16 amino acids. Trimming shortened V by 0 bases and J by 0 bases, and 15 bases separated the two germline ends. CDR3 coding DNA: TGTGCAGCAAGCGTTCCGAGGGGCCCGTACACCGATAAACTCATCTTT. The encoded protein is CAASVPRGPYTDKLIF. Filled out from reference TRAV29/DV5 and TRDJ1, the complete variable domain reads DQQVKQNSPSLSVQEGRISILNCDYTNSMFDYFLWYKKYPAEGPTFLISISSIKDKNEDGRFTVFLNKSAKHLSLHIVPSQPGDSAVYFCAASVPRGPYTDKLIFGKGTRVTVEP.

With regard to this clone: It is likely a read error: a sequence one base away is far more abundant. The chain is built from TRDV2 and TRDJ2; D call uncertain. The ends were cut back, 0 bases at V and 4 bases at J, with 11 bases in the middle. This CDR3 region has 15 residues. Looked up from germline, CDR1 is GEAIGNYY and CDR2 is EKD. Written as DNA, the CDR3 is TGTGCCTGTGACACCGGAGGGAAGGGGACAGCACAACTCTTCTTT. As protein: CACDTGGKGTAQLFF.

This clone is judged large (0.1 to 1%). This chain connects TRDV1 to TRDJ1, with D unresolved. CDR1 is TSWWSYY, CDR2 QGS, per germline. The V gene lost 0 bases and the J gene lost 0 bases, with 11 bases spanning the gap. CDR3 length: 16 amino acids. The CDR3 coding sequence is TGTGCTCTTGGGGAACTTCCACCTTTGTACACCGATAAACTCATCTTT. Translated, it gives CALGELPPLYTDKLIF.